This T cell receptor beta chain was sequenced for a study of cytomegalovirus exposure and HLA in healthy donors. V shed 4 bases, J shed 0 bases, and the junction held 9 bases outside the gene matches. Germline V CDR1 and CDR2: MNHNS, SASEGT. This CDR3 spans 18 amino acids. The study ran its PCR with 60 Vbeta and 13 Jbeta primers. Sequencing was performed with immunoSEQ multiplex PCR; in TCRdb, only in-frame clones are kept and a portion is missing. The sample lists about 180,000 clones, 70% to 85% occurring once. The J gene is TRBJ2-1, the V gene TRBV6-1; 10 bases are shared with TRBD1. Material: PBMCs. This TCR was sampled from a man aged 18 to 29 in good health and CMV-seronegative. The CDR3 sequence: CASSVPGQGFNSYNEQFF. For the CDR3, the DNA is TGTGCCAGCAGTGTCCCGGGACAGGGGTTCAACTCCTACAATGAGCAGTTCTTC.